Below, one T cell receptor beta chain is given with its context. No antigen is known for it. V was cut by 6 bases and J by 2 bases, with 11 bases left in between. CDR1 is MNHNS, CDR2 SASEGT, per germline. The CDR3 is made up of 15 amino acids. This sample is drawn from a study of identical twins. Broader study findings: Weaker excess sharing between twins was seen in beta out-of-frame sequences. The abundant beta clonotypes from cord blood had fewer insertions, and memory repertoires had none of this. Alpha sequences out of frame and shared by twins had excess low generation probability.

One entry per CDR3 protein, called by TCRdb with MiXCR from the 5' RACE reads. The table includes a few hundred thousand distinct CDR3 sequences, roughly 15% detected once. A further study also used this sample, focusing on yellow fever vaccine responses in identical twins.

The sequence derives from a woman aged 18-29 years in good health. This chain links TRBV6-1 with TRBJ2-6, with a possible D match to TRBD1 (6 bases). Sequenced sample: CD4+ T cells sorted from blood. The CDR3 sequence is CASRTDRPGANVLTF. Written as DNA, the CDR3 is TGTGCCAGCAGAACGGACAGACCTGGGGCCAACGTCCTGACTTTC.